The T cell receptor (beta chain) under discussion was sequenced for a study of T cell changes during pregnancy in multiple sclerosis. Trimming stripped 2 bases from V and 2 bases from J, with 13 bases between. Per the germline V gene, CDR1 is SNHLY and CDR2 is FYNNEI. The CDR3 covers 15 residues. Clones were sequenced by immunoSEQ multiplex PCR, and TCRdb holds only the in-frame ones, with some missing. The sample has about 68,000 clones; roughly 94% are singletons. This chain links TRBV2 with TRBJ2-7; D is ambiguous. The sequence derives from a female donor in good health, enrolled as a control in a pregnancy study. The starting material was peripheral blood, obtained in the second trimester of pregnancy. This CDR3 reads CASSETPRGAYEQYF. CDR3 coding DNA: TGTGCCAGCAGTGAAACCCCTCGCGGCGCCTACGAGCAGTACTTC.